The present T cell receptor beta chain was sequenced within a study of cytomegalovirus exposure and HLA in healthy donors. Primers included in the PCR were 60 Vbeta and 13 Jbeta primers. Only in-frame clones appear in the TCRdb table, and some are missing; sequencing was by immunoSEQ multiplex PCR. The table has 150,000 to 200,000 clones, roughly 73% seen once. The CDR3 spans 18 residues. The TCR originated in a woman aged 25 to 45 in good health and CMV-seronegative. Material: PBMCs. The chain carries TRBV21-1 and TRBJ1-5; the DNA was not compared with TRBD1, the D call given in the table. TRBV21-1 is designated a pseudogene. The chain's CDR3 is CASSKGPGDRGGRQPQHF. The CDR3 bases are TGTGCCAGCAGCAAAGGACCGGGGGACAGGGGTGGGCGGCAGCCCCAGCATTTT.